The rows below give T cell receptor beta chains drawn from one sample of a study of CD8 T cells in Susac syndrome. TCRdb called the immunoSEQ multiplex PCR reads again in MiXCR, with one record for every CDR3 protein. This repertoire shows about 210,000 distinct CDR3 sequences, 95% found once; its top ten account for about 0.091%. The material sequenced was CD4+ T cells from PBMCs. All receptors derive from a human donor with multiple sclerosis. Each CDR3 is given with its conserved first and last residue. A D gene is named only where the DNA matches it firmly.

d_gene | v_gene | CDR3aa
. | TRBV29-1 | CSVSEWNEKLFF
TRBD1 | TRBV18 | CASSPERTGRREQYF
. | TRBV12-3/TRBV12-4 | CASSYLAIKETQYF
TRBD1 | TRBV28 | CASTQRTGRDTQYF
. | TRBV29-1 | CSVEDGRYQGGYTF
. | TRBV5-1 | CASSLSGSSGANVLTF
. | TRBV9 | CASSSETSSYNEQFF
TRBD1 | TRBV20-1 | CSARGRRTGRNEQYF
TRBD2 | TRBV6-5 | CASSYDPSGTYEQYF
. | TRBV4-2 | CASSQGAGSRGNQPQHF
. | TRBV4-1 | CASSQTGRTGPGELFF
TRBD2 | TRBV15 | CATSRDGLASGELFF
. | TRBV3-1 | CASSQGAGRASYEQYF
. | TRBV3-1 | CASSQDSYEQFF
. | TRBV3-1 | CASGTIRSSEKLFF
. | TRBV20-1 | CSARDLAEGVTNEKLFF
. | TRBV7-9 | CASSLGRPSYEQYF
. | TRBV18 | CASSPAAGIGYEQYF
. | TRBV20-1 | CSARPNNEQFF
. | TRBV30 | CAWSVDGGAFF
. | TRBV29-1 | CSVGLHNYNEQFF
. | TRBV30 | CAWSVRSRTDTQYF
. | TRBV2 | CASRTSSGSKTSTDTQYF
. | TRBV3-1 | CASSQGPNKWNEQFF
. | TRBV28 | CASLGGGTYNEQFF
TRBD1 | TRBV23-1 | CAKTRDRSQETQYF
TRBD2 | TRBV29-1 | CSVGLAAYQETQYF
. | TRBV6-5 | CASSYSVGGHMNTEAFF
. | TRBV5-4 | CASSFLSGKAASHEQFF
TRBD2 | TRBV20-1 | CSARVYRTGGSGANVLTF
TRBD1 | TRBV2 | CASSAGQGINIQYF
TRBD2 | TRBV29-1 | CSVRLAGAFYEQYF
. | TRBV19 | CASSGQITDTQYF
TRBD1 | TRBV4-1 | CASTPLPQGALEQYF
TRBD1 | TRBV11-2 | CASSSGQGAAETQYF
. | TRBV7-9 | CASSLLGVGTEAFF
. | TRBV30 | CAWKGETQYF
TRBD1 | TRBV23-1 | CARNRTGGNQPQHF
TRBD1 | TRBV30 | CAWAQGNYGYTF
. | TRBV30 | CAWTITTAGSYGYTF
. | TRBV15 | CATSRGRAAYGYTF
TRBD1 | TRBV2 | CASSEDRGFNEQYF
. | TRBV9 | CASSVLTNTEAFF
. | TRBV5-1 | CASREGFNNEQFF
. | TRBV11-2 | CASSLLGITYEQYF
. | TRBV2 | CAPQRGIGADTQYF
TRBD1 | TRBV7-9 | CASSPGTGYGYTF
. | TRBV3-1 | CASSQASAGQETQYF
. | TRBV3-1 | CASSQDARNTIYF
TRBD1 | TRBV7-3 | CASSLAGGSYGYTF
TRBD1 | TRBV28 | CASSSRDRVYEQYF
. | TRBV19 | CASSGLLDRYNEQFF